These 24 T cell receptor beta chains share one sample of origin, sequenced in a study of brain T cells in children with intractable seizures. Time point given: blood from clinic visit 5 months post-surgery; TSC patient then seizure free. Here immunoSEQ multiplex PCR was the method, and the copy in TCRdb shows in-frame clones only, minus some. Of hundreds of thousands of clones detected, about 94% appear once; the ten largest clones hold 5.7%. This sample comprised peripheral blood, obtained approximately 5 months after surgery. The source of these receptors is a boy under two years old with tuberous sclerosis and intractable seizures.

The V gene is TRBV30, the J gene TRBJ1-5; the D is unclear. V shed 0 bases and J shed 11 bases, with 14 bases lying between them. The CDR3 is made up of 13 amino acids. Per the germline V gene, CDR1 is GTSNPN and CDR2 is SVGIG (reference sequence). Written as DNA, the CDR3 is TGTGCCTGGAGTGTAACCGGGCTTGGGACCCAGCATTTT. This encodes CAWSVTGLGTQHF.

The V and J genes are TRBV3-1 (or the pseudogene TRBV3-2) and TRBJ1-2, with D perhaps TRBD1 (5 bases). V was shortened by 6 bases and J by 4 bases, with 15 bases between the two germline ends. Germline-derived CDR1 and CDR2 are LGHDT and YNNKEL (reference sequence). CDR3 length: 14 amino acids. As DNA, the CDR3 is TGTGCCAGCAGATCTCGTCGGGGGGGCTATGGCTACACCTTC. Its protein product is CASRSRRGGYGYTF.

This chain joins TRBV5-1 and TRBJ2-3; 11 bases are shared with TRBD1. V lost 4 bases and J lost 5; bases outside the gene matches: 6. This CDR3 spans 15 amino acids. Looked up from germline, CDR1 is SGHRS and CDR2 is YFSETQ. CDR3 region: CASSPDRGRRDTQYF. DNA for the CDR3: TGCGCCAGCAGCCCGGACAGGGGGCGCCGAGATACGCAGTATTTT.

The chain uses TRBV9 and TRBJ1-1; the match to TRBD1 covers 7 bases. CDR3 length: 14 residues. CDR1 is SGDLS, CDR2 YYNGEE, per germline. V lost 3 bases to trimming and J lost 1 base; unmatched junction nucleotides: 3. In DNA, the CDR3 is TGTGCCAGCAGCGCACGGACAGGGAACACTGAAGCTTTCTTT. The encoded protein is CASSARTGNTEAFF.

The gene calls are TRBV2 and TRBJ1-3, with D unclear. The germline V gene has CDR1 SNHLY and CDR2 FYNNEI. V lost 4 bases and J lost 3, with 22 bases in between. CDR3 size: 18 residues. Written as DNA, the CDR3 is TGTGCCAGCAGTGTTCGAAGCAACGAGGTTTTTGTTGGAAACACCATATATTTT. This sequence encodes CASSVRSNEVFVGNTIYF.

The chain combines TRBV24-1 with TRBJ1-2; possibly TRBD1 for D (5 bases). Germline assignment: CDR1 KGHDR and CDR2 SFDVKD. The CDR3 spans 13 residues. V was clipped by 1 base and J by 8 bases, with 10 bases between them. CDR3 sequence (DNA): TGTGCCACCAGTGATTTAGGGGATTTGGGCTACACCTTC. The encoded protein is CATSDLGDLGYTF.

This clone was seen once. The rearrangement links TRBV7-2 to TRBJ2-1, with D possibly matching TRBD2 (5 bases). Deletions cut 5 bases from V and 7 bases from J, with 21 bases between. In germline, CDR1 is SGHTA, CDR2 FQGNSA. The CDR3 loop spans 16 amino acids. CDR3 DNA sequence: TGTGCCAGCAGCCTAACTAGTACTGGACCTTTAAATGAGCAGTTCTTC. This encodes CASSLTSTGPLNEQFF.

V is TRBV30 and J is TRBJ2-7; weak D call: TRBD1 (6 bases). Germline CDR1 GTSNPN, CDR2 SVGIG (reference sequence). The germline V and J ends were trimmed by 5 bases and 3 bases, with 17 bases remaining between them. This CDR3 comprises 14 residues. CDR3 in amino acids: CAWCPRGGIYEQYF. The CDR3 DNA is TGTGCCTGGTGCCCACGAGGGGGAATCTACGAGCAGTACTTC.

The chain carries TRBV10-3 and TRBJ2-1, with TRBD2 matching 10 bases. The CDR3 has 15 amino acids. V shed 5 bases, J shed 6 bases, and the junction held 7 bases outside the gene matches. The germline V gene encodes CDR1 ENHRY and CDR2 SYGVKD. In nucleotides, the CDR3 is TGTGCCATCAGTTGGACTAGCGGATCTGGCAATGAGCAGTTCTTC. This gives the protein CAISWTSGSGNEQFF.

The rearrangement joins TRBV2 to TRBJ1-2; tentatively, D is TRBD1 (5 bases). Trimming shortened V by 3 bases and J by 4 bases, and 9 bases separated the two germline ends. Germline V gene data show CDR1 as SNHLY and CDR2 as FYNNEI. CDR3 size: 13 residues. The CDR3 loop reads CASSDATAYGYTF. The CDR3 DNA reads as TGTGCCAGCAGTGATGCGACAGCCTATGGCTACACCTTC.

The chain recombines TRBV18 with TRBJ1-5; D is perhaps TRBD1 (5 bases). Between the trimmed V and J ends, which lost 5 bases and 9 bases, there was a span of 11 bases. Germline CDR1 is KGHSH and CDR2 is LQKENI. This CDR3 is 12 amino acids long. The CDR3 region has the DNA TGTGCCAGCTCAACTGGGGGGGGGCCCCAGCATTTT. Translation: CASSTGGGPQHF.

The CDR3 sequence is CASSFRPHLANYGYTF. CDR3 nucleotide sequence: TGTGCCAGCAGTTTTCGACCCCACCTAGCTAACTATGGCTACACCTTC. The rearrangement links TRBV27 to TRBJ1-2; no reliable D call. Trimming took 3 bases from V and 0 from J, leaving 14 bases between them. Per germline, CDR1 MNHEY and CDR2 SMNVEV (reference sequence). The CDR3 runs to 16 residues.

CDR3 region: CASSLNGGDLNEQFF. The CDR3 region has the DNA TGTGCCAGCAGCTTAAACGGGGGGGATCTTAATGAGCAGTTCTTC. The chain has TRBV7-2 and TRBJ2-1; 8 bases map to TRBD2. Germline assignment: CDR1 SGHTA and CDR2 FQGNSA. The length of the CDR3 is 15 residues. The ends lost 2 bases at V and 7 bases at J; junction bases unmatched: 7.

J is TRBJ2-7 and V is TRBV11-1; TRBD2 aligns across 10 bases. Germline V lookup: CDR1 SGHAT, CDR2 FQDESV (reference sequence). The CDR3 contains 15 residues. Trimming cost V 1 base and J 1 base; bases outside gene matches: 1. Written as DNA, the CDR3 is TGTGCCAGCAGCTTAGTAGCGGGAGGATCCTACGAGCAGTACTTC. This sequence encodes CASSLVAGGSYEQYF.

The chain carries TRBV5-1 and TRBJ2-7; the match to TRBD1 covers 8 bases. Losses at the gene ends were 7 bases for V and 5 bases for J; bases not matched to a gene: 8. Per germline, CDR1 SGHRS and CDR2 YFSETQ. The length of the CDR3 is 13 residues. The CDR3 sequence: CASCLDRGHEQYF. The CDR3 coding sequence is TGCGCCAGCTGCCTCGACAGGGGACACGAGCAGTACTTC.

The chain joins TRBV23-1 to TRBJ1-1; a weak D match, TRBD1 (5 bases). TRBV23-1 is an ORF, with its function uncertain. The CDR3 extends over 13 amino acids. V was cut by 2 bases and J by 1 base, with 5 bases left in between. The CDR3 DNA follows: TGCGCCAGCAGTCAACAGGGGAACACTGAAGCTTTCTTT. Its translation is CASSQQGNTEAFF.

The CDR3 bases are TGCGCCAGCAGTGAGTCGGGTGGGGCCTACGAGCAGTACTTC. This encodes CASSESGGAYEQYF. The J gene is TRBJ2-7, the V gene TRBV10-2, with D hard to call. The CDR3 has 14 amino acids. Germline lookup yields CDR1 WSHSY and CDR2 SAAADI. The germline V and J ends were trimmed by 0 bases and 2 bases, with 8 bases remaining between them.

This chain links TRBV15 with TRBJ2-7, with D perhaps TRBD1 (6 bases). V lost 3 bases and J 0 bases, leaving 12 bases between the germline ends. Germline-derived CDR1 and CDR2 are LNHNV and YYDKDF (reference sequence). The CDR3 contains 15 residues. Here the CDR3 DNA reads TGTGCCACCAGCAGGGGGGCAGGGAGCTCCTACGAGCAGTACTTC. This encodes CATSRGAGSSYEQYF.

V is TRBV27 and J is TRBJ1-1; TRBD1 matches 7 bases. Trimming at V came to 5 bases and at J to 5 bases, leaving 5 bases not matched to a gene. Germline V gene data show CDR1 as MNHEY and CDR2 as SMNVEV (reference sequence). This CDR3 is built from 13 residues. CDR3 nucleotides: TGTGCCAGCAGTGACAGGGCTTGGACTGAAGCTTTCTTT. Its translation: CASSDRAWTEAFF.

This clone was recorded once. Other DNA sequences in this sample translate to the same CDR3. The genes are TRBV7-9 and TRBJ2-1; D gene unclear. Germline V gives CDR1 SEHNR, CDR2 FQNEAQ (reference sequence). The CDR3 consists of 12 residues. Trimming took 0 bases from V and 9 from J, leaving 6 bases between them. The chain's CDR3 is CASSLAAGEQFF. CDR3 in DNA: TGTGCCAGCAGCTTAGCGGCCGGTGAGCAGTTCTTC.

This chain joins TRBV5-6 and TRBJ2-1, with no clear D. Germline V gene sequence: CDR1 SGHDT, CDR2 YYEEEE. The CDR3 is 15 residues long. Deletions cut 0 bases from V and 1 base from J, with 8 bases between. In nucleotides, the CDR3 is TGTGCCAGCAGCTTGGTGTCGGATTCCTACAATGAGCAGTTCTTC. It encodes CASSLVSDSYNEQFF.

The genes are TRBV4-1 and TRBJ1-2; possible D gene TRBD1, 6 bases. V was shortened by 0 bases and J by 3 bases, with 11 bases between the two germline ends. This CDR3 region has 15 residues. Germline loops: CDR1 MGHRA, CDR2 YSYEKL. DNA for the CDR3: TGCGCCAGCAGCCAAGATCCCACAGGGTACTATGGCTACACCTTC. Encoded protein: CASSQDPTGYYGYTF.

This clone has a single count. This chain connects TRBV27 to TRBJ1-5; 7 bases line up with TRBD1. Germline V lookup: CDR1 MNHEY, CDR2 SMNVEV (reference sequence). J lost 3 bases, V lost 6 bases, and 5 bases had no gene match. This CDR3 region has 14 residues. DNA of the CDR3: TGTGCCAGCAGGATGACAGGGAACAATCAGCCCCAGCATTTT. Translated: CASRMTGNNQPQHF.

The chain carries TRBV11-3 and TRBJ2-7, with D unresolved. CDR1 SGHNT and CDR2 YENEEA come from the germline V gene. The CDR3 runs to 15 residues. V was cut by 0 bases and J by 2 bases, with 11 bases left in between. The DNA for the CDR3 is TGTGCCAGCAGCTTAGAGGTTCTTCCACCCTACGAGCAGTACTTC. Residues: CASSLEVLPPYEQYF.